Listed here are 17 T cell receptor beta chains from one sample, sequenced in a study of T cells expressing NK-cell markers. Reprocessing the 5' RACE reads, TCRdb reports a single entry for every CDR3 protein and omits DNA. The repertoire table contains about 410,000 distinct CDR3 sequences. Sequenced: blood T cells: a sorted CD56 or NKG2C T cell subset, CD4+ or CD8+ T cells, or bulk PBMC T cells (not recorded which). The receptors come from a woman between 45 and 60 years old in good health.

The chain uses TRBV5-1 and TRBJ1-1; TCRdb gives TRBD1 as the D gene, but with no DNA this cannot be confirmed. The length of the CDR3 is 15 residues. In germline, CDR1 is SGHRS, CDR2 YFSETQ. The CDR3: CASSPLQGWNTEAFF.

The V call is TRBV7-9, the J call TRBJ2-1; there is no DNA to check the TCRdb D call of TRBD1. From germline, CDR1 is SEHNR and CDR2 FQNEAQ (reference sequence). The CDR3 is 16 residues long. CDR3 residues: CASSLETGQGDNEQFF.

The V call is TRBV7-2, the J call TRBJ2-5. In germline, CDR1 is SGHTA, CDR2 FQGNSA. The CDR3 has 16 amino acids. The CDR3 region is CASSPITNRLKETQYF.

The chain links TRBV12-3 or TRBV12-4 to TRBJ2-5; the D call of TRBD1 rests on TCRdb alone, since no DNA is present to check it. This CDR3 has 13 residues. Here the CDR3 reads CASKAGAKETQYF.

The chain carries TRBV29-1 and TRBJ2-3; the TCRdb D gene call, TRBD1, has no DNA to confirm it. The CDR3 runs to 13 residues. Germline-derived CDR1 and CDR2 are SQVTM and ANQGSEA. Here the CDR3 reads CSVPGPSTDTQYF.

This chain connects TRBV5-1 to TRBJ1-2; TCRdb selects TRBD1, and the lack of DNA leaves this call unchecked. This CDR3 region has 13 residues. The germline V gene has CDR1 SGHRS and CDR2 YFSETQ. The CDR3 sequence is CASSRGIIYGYTF.

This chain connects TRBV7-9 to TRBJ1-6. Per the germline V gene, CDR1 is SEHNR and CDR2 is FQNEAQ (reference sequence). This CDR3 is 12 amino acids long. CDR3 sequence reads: CASSSDSSALHF.

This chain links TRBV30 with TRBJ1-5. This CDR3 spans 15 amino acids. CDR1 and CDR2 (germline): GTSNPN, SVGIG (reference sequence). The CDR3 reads CAWSVGRARRQPQHF.

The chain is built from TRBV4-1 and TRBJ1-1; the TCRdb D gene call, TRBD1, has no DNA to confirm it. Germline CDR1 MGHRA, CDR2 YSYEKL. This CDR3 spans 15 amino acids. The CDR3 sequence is CASSQHGQGAGGAFF.

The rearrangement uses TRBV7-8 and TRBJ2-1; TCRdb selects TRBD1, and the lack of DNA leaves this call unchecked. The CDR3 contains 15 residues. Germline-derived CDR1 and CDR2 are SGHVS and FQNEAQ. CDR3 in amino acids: CASSLPGQGSYEQFF.

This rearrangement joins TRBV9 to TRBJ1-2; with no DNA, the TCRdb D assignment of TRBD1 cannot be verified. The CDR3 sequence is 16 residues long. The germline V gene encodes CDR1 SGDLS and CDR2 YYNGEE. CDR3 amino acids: CASSVEDVWGQGGYTF.

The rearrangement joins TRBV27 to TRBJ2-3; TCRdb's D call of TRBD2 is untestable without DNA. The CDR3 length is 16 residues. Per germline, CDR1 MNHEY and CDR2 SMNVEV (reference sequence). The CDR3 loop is CASSRDYGAGSDTQYF.

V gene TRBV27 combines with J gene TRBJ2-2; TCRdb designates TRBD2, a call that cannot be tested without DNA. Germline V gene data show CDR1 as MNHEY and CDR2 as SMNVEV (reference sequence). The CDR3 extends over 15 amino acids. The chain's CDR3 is CASSFRLAGGGELFF.

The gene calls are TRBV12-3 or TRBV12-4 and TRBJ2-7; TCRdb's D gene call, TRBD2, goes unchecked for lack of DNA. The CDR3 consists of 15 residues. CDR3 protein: CASSNIGLAGDEQYF.

This CDR3 is CAISESFGRGVSDTQYF. The genes are TRBV10-3 and TRBJ2-3; TCRdb picks TRBD1, but there is no DNA to check that call. This CDR3 is built from 17 residues. CDR1 is ENHRY and CDR2 is SYGVKD in the germline V gene.

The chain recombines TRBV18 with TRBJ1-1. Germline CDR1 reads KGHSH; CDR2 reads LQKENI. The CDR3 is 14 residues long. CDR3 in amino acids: CASSPRVQNTEAFF.

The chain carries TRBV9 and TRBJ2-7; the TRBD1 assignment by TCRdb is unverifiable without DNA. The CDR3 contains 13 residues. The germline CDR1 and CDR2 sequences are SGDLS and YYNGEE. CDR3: CASSVGQYYEQYF.